These 14 T cell receptor beta chains share one sample of origin, sequenced in a study of CD8+ T cells in alopecia areata. Treatment in this sample: oral pan-JAK inhibitor, 5-10 mg twice daily. The sequencing template was cDNA reverse transcribed from extracted RNA. Only in-frame clones appear in the TCRdb table, and some are missing; sequencing was by immunoSEQ multiplex PCR. The table lists fewer than 350,000 clones, 58% of them singletons, with over 1.5% in the top ten. The sample in question was CD4+ T cells sorted from blood, obtained at week 24, from a patient treated with tofacitinib. The receptors were gathered from a human donor with alopecia areata.

The chain links TRBV30 to TRBJ1-3, with 8 bases that match TRBD1. Germline V CDR1 and CDR2: GTSNPN, SVGIG (reference sequence). CDR3 length: 15 residues. Germline trimming cut 0 bases from V and 3 bases from J; bases unmatched to any gene: 4. CDR3 sequence: CAWSVQGARGNTIYF. The CDR3 DNA sequence: TGTGCCTGGAGTGTCCAGGGGGCTCGTGGAAACACCATATATTTT.

For the CDR3, the DNA is TGTGCCAGCAGCCCCCGAGGGACTGCTGGAAACACCATATATTTT. Translation: CASSPRGTAGNTIYF. J is TRBJ1-3 and V is TRBV4-2, with D perhaps matching TRBD1 (5 bases). The CDR3 runs 15 residues. V dropped 4 bases and J dropped 2 bases, with 12 bases sitting between them. Germline V lookup: CDR1 LGHNA, CDR2 YNFKEQ.

This clone was observed a few times. The sample holds other DNA sequences that translate to the same CDR3. This chain links TRBV29-1 with TRBJ1-1, with D hard to call. Germline CDR1 and CDR2: SQVTM and ANQGSEA. Trimming removed 4 bases at V and 1 base at J, with 4 bases between. The CDR3 sequence is 11 residues long. DNA of the CDR3: TGCAGCGTTGCCAGGAACACTGAAGCTTTCTTT. Translation gives CSVARNTEAFF.

The J gene is TRBJ2-7, the V gene TRBV4-2; 8 bases align to TRBD2. The CDR3 length is 14 residues. CDR1 is LGHNA, CDR2 YNFKEQ, per germline. The V gene end was trimmed by 4 bases and the J gene end by 12 bases; junction bases not matched to a gene: 14. The CDR3 DNA follows: TGTGCCAGCAGCCCGGAACCGGGACTAGAGGTCTGGTACTTC. Its translation: CASSPEPGLEVWYF.

The table lists this clone with a count of one. The rearrangement uses TRBV5-1 and TRBJ1-2, with D perhaps TRBD1 (6 bases). V dropped 4 bases and J dropped 5 bases, with 12 bases sitting between them. Per germline, CDR1 SGHRS and CDR2 YFSETQ. The CDR3 has 13 amino acids. The CDR3 sequence: CASSPDGTYGYTF. The CDR3 region has the DNA TGCGCCAGCAGCCCGGACGGGACATATGGCTACACCTTC.

The chain couples TRBV4-1 to TRBJ2-5, with 8 bases that match TRBD2. CDR1 is MGHRA, CDR2 YSYEKL, per germline. The V gene end was trimmed by 4 bases and the J gene end by 4 bases; junction bases not matched to a gene: 11. CDR3 size: 16 residues. In DNA form, the CDR3 reads TGCGCCAGCAGCCCCATTGGGGCGGGGGGACGAGAGACCCAGTACTTC. Its protein is CASSPIGAGGRETQYF.

J is TRBJ2-3 and V is TRBV7-9, with D unclear. V dropped 1 base and J dropped 2 bases, with 10 bases sitting between them. The CDR3 length is 15 residues. Germline values: CDR1 SEHNR, CDR2 FQNEAQ (reference sequence). The CDR3 region is CASSLGSPATDTQYF. CDR3 sequence (DNA): TGTGCCAGCAGCTTAGGGTCTCCGGCCACAGATACGCAGTATTTT.

This sequence joins TRBV7-9 and TRBJ2-5, with D possibly matching TRBD2 (6 bases). The germline V gene encodes CDR1 SEHNR and CDR2 FQNEAQ (reference sequence). CDR3 length: 14 residues. V lost 11 bases to trimming and J lost 0 bases, with 16 bases between them. CDR3 protein: CASLGRGNQETQYF. CDR3 sequence (DNA): TGTGCCTCCCTTGGCCGGGGGAACCAAGAGACCCAGTACTTC.

This clone was seen more than once but under ten times. V is TRBV5-1 and J is TRBJ2-3; no firm D call. CDR3 length: 14 amino acids. Germline V lookup: CDR1 SGHRS, CDR2 YFSETQ. Trimming cost V 5 bases and J 0 bases, with 10 bases left between them. CDR3 bases: TGCGCCAGCAGTTTTTTAACTAGCACAGATACGCAGTATTTT. This gives the protein CASSFLTSTDTQYF.

The rearrangement joins TRBV5-1 to TRBJ2-7; D remains unclear. In germline, CDR1 is SGHRS, CDR2 YFSETQ. The V gene lost 1 base and the J gene lost 2 bases, with 7 bases spanning the gap. The CDR3 is 13 residues long. The CDR3, as DNA: TGCGCCAGCAGCTTGTCCAGAACCTACGAGCAGTACTTC. It translates to CASSLSRTYEQYF.

The chain combines TRBV29-1 with TRBJ2-3; no definite D call. Germline V gene lookup returns CDR1 SQVTM and CDR2 ANQGSEA. The CDR3 runs to 14 residues. V dropped 6 bases and J dropped 1 base, with 14 bases sitting between them. CDR3 nucleotides: TGCAGCGTGACCGCCGGCGGTCGCACAGATACGCAGTATTTT. Its protein product is CSVTAGGRTDTQYF.

V usage is TRBV29-1 and J usage is TRBJ1-4; no clear D gene. Germline lookup yields CDR1 SQVTM and CDR2 ANQGSEA. Trimming cost V 6 bases and J 6 bases, with 17 bases left between them. The CDR3 runs to 14 residues. CDR3 sequence reads: CSVEGGRYHEKLFF. Here the CDR3 DNA reads TGCAGCGTGGAGGGAGGGAGGTACCATGAAAAACTGTTTTTT.

Comments on this clone: Different DNA sequences within this sample yield the same CDR3. The chain uses TRBV29-1 and TRBJ2-3; D gene unclear. The germline V gene has CDR1 SQVTM and CDR2 ANQGSEA. The CDR3 runs to 9 residues. With 6 bases removed from V and 6 bases from J, the gap between germline ends came to 4 bases. CDR3 amino acids: CSVGDTQYF. CDR3 DNA: TGCAGCGTAGGGGATACGCAGTATTTT.

The CDR3 is CATSSRYNQPQHF. CDR3 bases: TGTGCCACCAGCAGCCGCTACAATCAGCCCCAGCATTTT. V and J are TRBV15 and TRBJ1-5; D is ambiguous. Germline loops: CDR1 LNHNV, CDR2 YYDKDF (reference sequence). V was pared by 3 bases and J by 3 bases, with 6 bases between. The CDR3 length is 13 residues.